A single sample is the source of the 26 T cell receptor beta chains below, sequenced in a study of shared clonotypes between healthy human individuals. TCRdb keeps only in-frame clones here, not all; method: immunoSEQ multiplex PCR. Of 2 million to 2.5 million clones listed, 85% to 95% were seen once; the top ten hold around 0.4%. Specimen: naive CD4+ T cells from PBMCs. Subset specified: CD45RA+ positively selected. The receptors derive from a man aged 18-30 years in good health. Some clones in this sample may be carry-over from other donors' samples.

This chain connects TRBV5-4 to TRBJ1-2; TRBD1 agrees at 10 bases. J gave up 2 bases and V 0 bases, and 1 base lay outside the gene matches. The length of the CDR3 is 15 residues. The germline gives CDR1 SGHNT, CDR2 YYREEE (reference sequence). The CDR3 DNA reads TGTGCCAGCAGCTTGGGGGACAGGGGAAACTATGGCTACACCTTC. Protein sequence: CASSLGDRGNYGYTF.

The chain couples TRBV5-1 to TRBJ1-1; TRBD1 agrees at 10 bases. The length of the CDR3 is 18 residues. From germline, CDR1 is SGHRS and CDR2 YFSETQ. After removal of 3 bases from V and 5 bases from J, the junction contained 16 bases not matched to a gene. The CDR3 nucleotides read TGCGCCAGCAGCTCAGAATGGGACAGGGGTCCGTGGGGGACTGAAGCTTTCTTT. Residues: CASSSEWDRGPWGTEAFF. Using reference TRBV5-1 and TRBJ1-1 for the parts outside the CDR3, the full variable domain is KAGVTQTPRYLIKTRGQQVTLSCSPISGHRSVSWYQQTPGQGLQFLFEYFSETQRNKGNFPGRFSGRQFSNSRSEMNVSTLELGDSALYLCASSSEWDRGPWGTEAFFGQGTRLTVV.

The table lists this clone with a count of one. V and J are TRBV29-1 and TRBJ1-4; 10 positions agree with TRBD1. V lost 5 bases, J lost 8 bases, and 8 bases stayed unmatched. Germline V gene sequence: CDR1 SQVTM, CDR2 ANQGSEA. This CDR3 spans 14 amino acids. CDR3 sequence: CSVSETGGREKLFF. CDR3 in DNA: TGCAGCGTTTCCGAGACAGGGGGCCGGGAAAAACTGTTTTTT.

About this clone: At the DNA level, this CDR3 is encoded by other sequences in the same sample as well. The V and J genes are TRBV29-1 and TRBJ2-1, with 9 nucleotides matching TRBD2. V shed 7 bases, J shed 4 bases, and the junction held 5 bases outside the gene matches. The CDR3 runs to 13 residues. CDR1 is SQVTM, CDR2 ANQGSEA, per germline. CDR3 protein: CSASGRSYNEQFF. CDR3 bases: TGCAGCGCAAGCGGGAGGAGTTACAATGAGCAGTTCTTC.

The V and J genes are TRBV13 and TRBJ2-7, with 8 positions matching TRBD1. The germline CDR1 and CDR2 sequences are PRHDT and FYEKMQ (reference sequence). V shed 6 bases, J shed 5 bases, and the junction held 9 bases outside the gene matches. The CDR3 has 14 residues. CDR3 DNA sequence: TGTGCCAGCAGGAACGCAGGGGGCTCAAACGAGCAGTACTTC. This sequence encodes CASRNAGGSNEQYF.

This clone was observed a single time. V is TRBV2 and J is TRBJ1-1; TRBD1 is a possible D gene (6 bases). The CDR3 covers 14 residues. V lost 4 bases, J lost 4 bases, and 13 bases lay in between. Per the germline V gene, CDR1 is SNHLY and CDR2 is FYNNEI. The chain's CDR3 is CASSAQGVLTEAFF. Here the CDR3 DNA reads TGTGCCAGCAGTGCACAGGGTGTTCTCACTGAAGCTTTCTTT.

The chain recombines TRBV28 with TRBJ2-1, with D maybe TRBD1 (6 bases). Per the germline V gene, CDR1 is MDHEN and CDR2 is SYDVKM. The CDR3 loop spans 15 amino acids. Deletions cut 3 bases from V and 6 bases from J, with 15 bases between. The CDR3 sequence: CASSLIGGKVNEQFF. The CDR3 DNA sequence: TGTGCCAGCAGTTTGATAGGGGGTAAGGTCAATGAGCAGTTCTTC.

The V call is TRBV6-5, the J call TRBJ1-1, with D possibly TRBD1 on 5 matching bases. Germline-derived CDR1 and CDR2 are MNHEY and SVGAGI. The CDR3 covers 16 residues. V gave up 0 bases and J gave up 4 bases, with 15 bases separating them. The CDR3 here is CASSYSSLQGSTEAFF. For the CDR3, the DNA is TGTGCCAGCAGTTACTCGAGTCTCCAGGGAAGCACTGAAGCTTTCTTT.

The gene calls are TRBV11-2 and TRBJ2-3, with no clear D. The CDR3 length is 16 residues. Trimming cost V 1 base and J 0 bases, with 11 bases left between them. Germline-derived CDR1 and CDR2 are SGHAT and FQNNGV. CDR3 coding DNA: TGTGCCAGCAGCTTAGTAGCCGGTGTTAGCACAGATACGCAGTATTTT. The encoded protein is CASSLVAGVSTDTQYF. Looking up the rest from reference TRBV11-2 and TRBJ2-3 gives the full variable domain: EAGVAQSPRYKIIEKRQSVAFWCNPISGHATLYWYQQILGQGPKLLIQFQNNGVVDDSQLPKDRFSAERLKGVDSTLKIQPAKLEDSAVYLCASSLVAGVSTDTQYFGPGTRLTVL.

The CDR3, as DNA: TGTGCCAGCAGTCTTGGTGGGGACACTGGAAACACCATATATTTT. It specifies CASSLGGDTGNTIYF. The chain carries TRBV28 and TRBJ1-3; the D gene is possibly TRBD1 (6 bases). Trimming shortened V by 5 bases and J by 2 bases, and 13 bases separated the two germline ends. Looked up from germline, CDR1 is MDHEN and CDR2 is SYDVKM. The CDR3 runs 15 residues.

This clone was found once. Other DNA sequences in this specimen translate into the identical CDR3. The rearrangement uses TRBV18 and TRBJ1-1; a possible D gene is TRBD1 (5 bases). This CDR3 region has 13 residues. The V gene's germline CDR1 is KGHSH and CDR2 LQKENI. V was cut by 1 base and J by 2 bases, with 5 bases left in between. CDR3 sequence reads: CASSPRGNTEAFF. The CDR3 nucleotides are TGTGCCAGCTCACCACGGGGCAACACTGAAGCTTTCTTT.

The CDR3 DNA is TGTGCCAGCAGCCAGGACAGGGCGCCCATTACAGATACGCAGTATTTT. As protein: CASSQDRAPITDTQYF. The rearrangement uses TRBV5-6 and TRBJ2-3, with TRBD1 identical over 8 bases. With V trimmed by 4 bases and J by 3 bases, 10 bases remained unmatched. The V gene's germline CDR1 is SGHDT and CDR2 YYEEEE. There are 16 residues in the CDR3.

The J gene is TRBJ1-6, the V gene TRBV7-9; unclear D gene. The CDR3 contains 13 residues. The V end was cut by 3 bases, the J end by 6 bases, with 6 bases between. In germline, CDR1 is SEHNR, CDR2 FQNEAQ (reference sequence). This chain's CDR3 is CASSLKSNSPLHF. The CDR3 nucleotides read TGTGCCAGCAGCTTGAAATCTAATTCACCCCTCCACTTT.

The chain couples TRBV28 to TRBJ1-3, with D uncertain. The germline V gene has CDR1 MDHEN and CDR2 SYDVKM. V dropped 8 bases and J dropped 3 bases, with 11 bases sitting between them. The CDR3 sequence is 13 residues long. The CDR3 loop reads CASRMGSGNTIYF. The CDR3 bases are TGTGCCAGCCGTATGGGGAGTGGAAACACCATATATTTT.

This clone showed up just once. The CDR3 DNA follows: TGTGCCAGTAACATTCTATTGACGGGGGAAGGCTACACCTTC. Encoded protein: CASNILLTGEGYTF. The rearrangement uses TRBV19 and TRBJ1-2; TRBD1 is a possible D gene (5 bases). The CDR3 is made up of 14 amino acids. Trimming took off 7 bases at V and 8 bases at J, with 20 bases between the two ends. Germline lookup yields CDR1 LNHDA and CDR2 SQIVND (reference sequence).

This chain links TRBV5-1 with TRBJ2-7; 9 nucleotides match TRBD1. The CDR3 has 16 residues. Trimming at V came to 4 bases and at J to 4 bases, leaving 12 bases not matched to a gene. Germline CDR1 is SGHRS and CDR2 is YFSETQ. CDR3 sequence (DNA): TGCGCCAGCAGCCAAAATACAGGGGGCGGTTGGTACGAGCAGTACTTC. Its protein is CASSQNTGGGWYEQYF. The full variable domain, with the rest looked up from reference TRBV5-1 and TRBJ2-7, is KAGVTQTPRYLIKTRGQQVTLSCSPISGHRSVSWYQQTPGQGLQFLFEYFSETQRNKGNFPGRFSGRQFSNSRSEMNVSTLELGDSALYLCASSQNTGGGWYEQYFGPGTRLTVT.

This clone was observed a single time. The same CDR3 is also encoded by other DNA sequences in this sample. This sequence joins TRBV28 and TRBJ1-5; unclear D gene. This CDR3 has 12 amino acids. Trimming took off 3 bases at V and 3 bases at J, with 3 bases between the two ends. CDR1 MDHEN and CDR2 SYDVKM come from the germline V gene. CDR3 region: CASSLINQPQHF. The CDR3 region has the DNA TGTGCCAGCAGTTTGATCAATCAGCCCCAGCATTTT.

This chain connects TRBV19 to TRBJ1-3; D is unclear. Germline CDR1 LNHDA, CDR2 SQIVND (reference sequence). The CDR3 has 14 amino acids. Trimming pared 6 bases from V and 0 bases from J, leaving 9 bases between. CDR3 in DNA: TGTGCCAGTAGGGACGGAGGCTCTGGAAACACCATATATTTT. Translated: CASRDGGSGNTIYF.

The rearrangement uses TRBV11-2 and TRBJ2-7; D possibly matches TRBD1 or TRBD2 (6 bases each). The length of the CDR3 is 15 residues. Looked up from germline, CDR1 is SGHAT and CDR2 is FQNNGV. V lost 0 bases and J lost 7, with 16 bases in between. For the CDR3, the DNA is TGTGCCAGCAGCTTAGATGGGGGGCAATCGTGGGAGCAGTACTTC. It encodes CASSLDGGQSWEQYF.

This chain joins TRBV28 and TRBJ1-2; D is ambiguous. Trimming left V 6 bases short and J 8 bases short, with 22 bases between. The V gene's germline CDR1 is MDHEN and CDR2 SYDVKM. The CDR3 extends over 15 amino acids. CDR3 residues: CASSTLPGFERGYTF. CDR3 DNA sequence: TGTGCCAGCAGCACACTCCCGGGTTTCGAGAGAGGCTACACCTTC.

The rearrangement links TRBV5-1 to TRBJ2-2; the match to TRBD1 covers 11 bases. This CDR3 is built from 16 residues. After removal of 4 bases from V and 2 bases from J, the junction contained 4 bases not matched to a gene. Germline V gene data show CDR1 as SGHRS and CDR2 as YFSETQ. CDR3 residues: CASSVGQGGNTGELFF. The CDR3, as DNA: TGCGCCAGCAGCGTGGGACAGGGGGGCAACACCGGGGAGCTGTTTTTT.

V gene TRBV28 combines with J gene TRBJ2-3; 10 bases fit TRBD1. There are 15 residues in the CDR3. After removal of 2 bases from V and 7 bases from J, the junction contained 6 bases not matched to a gene. Germline V gives CDR1 MDHEN, CDR2 SYDVKM. This chain's CDR3 is CASSLPGQGKNTQYF. For the CDR3, the DNA is TGTGCCAGCAGTTTACCGGGACAGGGGAAGAATACGCAGTATTTT. Looking up the rest from reference TRBV28 and TRBJ2-3 gives the full variable domain: DVKVTQSSRYLVKRTGEKVFLECVQDMDHENMFWYRQDPGLGLRLIYFSYDVKMKEKGDIPEGYSVSREKKERFSLILESASTNQTSMYLCASSLPGQGKNTQYFGPGTRLTVL.

The V and J genes are TRBV6-1 and TRBJ2-4, with 7 positions matching TRBD1. V shed 3 bases, J shed 9 bases, and the junction held 5 bases outside the gene matches. CDR1 is MNHNS, CDR2 SASEGT, per germline. The CDR3 has 13 residues. CDR3 amino acids: CASSDRQGAIQYF. The CDR3 DNA follows: TGTGCCAGCAGTGACCGACAGGGTGCCATTCAGTACTTC.

This chain uses TRBV7-7 with TRBJ2-1; D remains unclear. Germline CDR1 and CDR2: SSHAT and FNYEAQ (reference sequence). CDR3 length equals 13 residues. V lost 4 bases to trimming and J lost 0 bases, with 4 bases between them. The CDR3 sequence is CASSSSSYNEQFF. The CDR3 region has the DNA TGTGCCAGCAGCTCAAGCTCCTACAATGAGCAGTTCTTC.

The chain joins TRBV5-1 to TRBJ2-7; 7 positions agree with TRBD1. The CDR3 runs 15 residues. Germline lookup yields CDR1 SGHRS and CDR2 YFSETQ. Trimming at V came to 2 bases and at J to 0 bases, leaving 5 bases not matched to a gene. CDR3 residues: CASSLTGEISYEQYF. The CDR3 DNA reads as TGCGCCAGCAGCTTAACAGGGGAGATCTCCTACGAGCAGTACTTC.

Concerning this clone itself: Other nucleotide sequences from this sample produce the same CDR3. This chain connects TRBV6-5 to TRBJ1-2; D remains ambiguous. This CDR3 is built from 14 residues. CDR1 and CDR2 from the germline V gene are MNHEY and SVGAGI. The V end was cut by 2 bases, the J end by 5 bases, with 12 bases between. The CDR3 bases are TGTGCCAGCAGTTACCTGGACGGCGGGTATGGCTACACCTTC. Its translation: CASSYLDGGYGYTF.